This TCR beta chain was sequenced during a study of T cell clonality in common variable immunodeficiency. Whole-study findings and limits: In common variable immunodeficiency, TCR beta chains reportedly carried fewer deletions and N-nucleotide insertions. CVID subjects shared fewer TCRbeta clones than healthy controls did. Links between repertoire features and CVID complications were heterogeneity-limited.

The ends were cut back, 5 bases at V and 3 bases at J, with 16 bases in the middle. The germline CDR1 and CDR2 sequences are SGHTA and FQGNSA. The CDR3 extends over 15 amino acids. Data came from immunoSEQ multiplex PCR; TCRdb stores just in-frame clones and leaves some out. There are 35,000 to 55,000 clones in the sample, none observed a single time. The table lists this clone with many counts. Its antigen is as yet unknown. Coverage ceases 3 residues before the CDR3 finishes, and the germline J gene fills in the end. This receptor was taken from a person between 18 and 75 years old in good health. The V gene is TRBV7-2, the J gene TRBJ1-1, with D possibly matching TRBD1 (6 bases). Material: peripheral blood mononuclear cells. The part of the CDR3 DNA that was read is TGTGCCAGCAGCCCGTGGCCCAAGGGGGACACTGAA. As protein: CASSPWPKGDTE. The whole CDR3 protein reads CASSPWPKGDTEAFF.